These T cell receptor beta chains were read from a single sample in a study of post-analysis software for immune sequencing data. TCRdb reprocessed the PCR reads via MiXCR and lists one record per CDR3 protein. Altogether roughly 400,000 distinct CDR3 sequences are present, approximately 37% being singletons, with the ten largest covering about 8%. Sequencing was carried out using blood. The receptors come from a girl aged 2 to 10 with multiple sclerosis. Each CDR3 is given with its conserved first and last residue. The size field is filled for only some rows; it gives once, few, many or a size class.

TRBV20-1	TRBJ2-1	once	CSTVGTSGINEQFF
TRBV9	TRBJ1-4	NA	CASSVGQAAGELFF
TRBV4-3	TRBJ2-1	few	CASSQDEGLTGLFF
TRBV20-1	TRBJ1-5	few	CSARDLTISHCNQPQHF
TRBV20-1	TRBJ2-3	NA	CSASTMDGADTQYF
TRBV6-2/TRBV6-3	TRBJ2-3	NA	CASSLGGLAGVGGTDTQYF
TRBV18	TRBJ2-5	few	CASSPAGDQETQYF
TRBV21-1	TRBJ2-4	NA	CASSKVTGIKNIQYF
TRBV19	TRBJ2-1	few	CASSIDRASHEQFF
TRBV28	TRBJ2-3	few	CASSSSGTSGRHTQYF
TRBV20-1	TRBJ2-3	few	CSATICTDTQYF
TRBV4-1	TRBJ1-2	NA	CASSQANTGQFYGYTF
TRBV27	TRBJ2-1	NA	CASSFGASGTNEQFF
TRBV12-3/TRBV12-4	TRBJ2-3	few	CASSSGQGITDTQYF
TRBV5-5	TRBJ2-3	NA	CASSTGGGVADTQYF
TRBV10-3	TRBJ2-7	NA	CAISDGYEQYF
TRBV2	TRBJ2-7	NA	CASTGWRTSYNEQYF
TRBV20-1	TRBJ1-2	few	CSARALGGYGYTF
TRBV3-1	TRBJ2-4	few	CASSQAPAVAKNIQYF
TRBV5-5	TRBJ1-5	NA	CASSLGLAGRNQPQHF
TRBV5-1	TRBJ1-1	few	CASSLGGEGTEAFF
TRBV7-2	TRBJ2-1	NA	CASSLVTGAPVFF
TRBV7-2	TRBJ2-5	NA	CTSSLTRGTSNGKQYF
TRBV5-6	TRBJ1-1	NA	CASSFGGRGYTEAFF
TRBV24-1	TRBJ2-7	NA	CATSDARQGNYEQYF
TRBV20-1	TRBJ2-3	NA	CSATTSRKAGWADTQYF
TRBV7-9	TRBJ1-5	NA	CVSSLSRKRGRDQPQHF
TRBV3-1	TRBJ2-7	NA	CASSTRDLAYEQYF
TRBV7-3	TRBJ2-1	NA	CASSPLGSGGTNNEQFF
TRBV28	TRBJ1-5	NA	CASSLWQNNQPQHF
TRBV11-2	TRBJ2-2	once	CATEPSDNTGELFF
TRBV5-4	TRBJ2-1	NA	CASSPDWGGASMQQFF
TRBV20-1	TRBJ2-7	few	CSASSNPGRFYEQYF
TRBV11-3	TRBJ2-1	few	CASSLGGSRYNEQFF
TRBV7-9	NA	NA	CASSSTEVDPYEQYF
TRBV5-1	TRBJ2-1	once	CASSLEGRGGNRQFF
TRBV7-2	TRBJ2-7	few	CASSPRMAYEQYF
TRBV30	NA	NA	CAWSLLGGEAETQYF
TRBV12-3/TRBV12-4	TRBJ2-5	NA	CASSSTGDETQYF
TRBV7-9	TRBJ2-1	once	CASSTSNPIEQFF
TRBV20-1	TRBJ1-2	few	CNTPGNYGYTF
TRBV5-1	TRBJ2-7	NA	CASSLAVHGYEQYF
TRBV12-3/TRBV12-4	TRBJ2-7	NA	CAGSLACSGGRALGNEQYF
TRBV6-5	TRBJ2-5	NA	CASSYSGLAGNQETQYF
TRBV14	TRBJ1-6	few	CASAAARQAPLHF
TRBV29-1	TRBJ2-1	NA	CSVRSGRAKFF
TRBV11-1	TRBJ2-1	NA	CASSPRDRGGDEQFF
TRBV12-3/TRBV12-4	TRBJ1-1	NA	CASSLVANTEAFF